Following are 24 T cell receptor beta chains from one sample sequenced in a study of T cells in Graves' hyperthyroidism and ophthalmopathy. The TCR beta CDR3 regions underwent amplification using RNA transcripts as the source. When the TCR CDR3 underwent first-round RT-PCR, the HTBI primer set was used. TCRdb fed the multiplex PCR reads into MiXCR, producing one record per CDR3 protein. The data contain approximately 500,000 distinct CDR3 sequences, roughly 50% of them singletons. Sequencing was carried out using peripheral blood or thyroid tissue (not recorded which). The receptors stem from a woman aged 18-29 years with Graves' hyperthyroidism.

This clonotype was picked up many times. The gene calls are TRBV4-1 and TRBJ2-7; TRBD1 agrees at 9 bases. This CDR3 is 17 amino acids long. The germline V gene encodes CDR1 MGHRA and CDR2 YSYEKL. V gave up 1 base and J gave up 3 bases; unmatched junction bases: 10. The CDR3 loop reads CASSQGPRGTGRYEQYF. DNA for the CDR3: TGCGCCAGCAGCCAAGGCCCAAGGGGGACAGGGCGCTACGAGCAGTACTTC.

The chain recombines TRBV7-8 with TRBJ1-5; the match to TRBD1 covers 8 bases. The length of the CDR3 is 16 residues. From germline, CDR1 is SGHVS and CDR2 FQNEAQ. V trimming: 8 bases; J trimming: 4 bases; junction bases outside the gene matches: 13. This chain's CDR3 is CASGPTRTGMNQPQHF. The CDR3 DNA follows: TGTGCCAGCGGCCCCACTAGGACAGGGATGAATCAGCCCCAGCATTTT.

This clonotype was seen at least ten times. The CDR3 nucleotides read TGTGCCAGCAGCTTAGGGGGCAATTCACCCCTCCACTTT. Its translation: CASSLGGNSPLHF. This rearrangement joins TRBV27 to TRBJ1-6; 7 bases agree with TRBD1. CDR3 size: 13 residues. Germline values: CDR1 MNHEY, CDR2 SMNVEV (reference sequence). The trim removed 6 bases at V and 7 bases at J, leaving 3 bases unmatched.

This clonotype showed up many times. CDR3 protein: CASNPGPIYNSPLHF. The DNA for the CDR3 is TGTGCCAGCAACCCAGGACCTATCTATAATTCACCCCTCCACTTT. The gene calls are TRBV3-1 and TRBJ1-6, with unresolved D. In germline, CDR1 is LGHDT, CDR2 YNNKEL (reference sequence). The CDR3 contains 15 residues. Deletions cut 7 bases from V and 3 bases from J, with 13 bases between.

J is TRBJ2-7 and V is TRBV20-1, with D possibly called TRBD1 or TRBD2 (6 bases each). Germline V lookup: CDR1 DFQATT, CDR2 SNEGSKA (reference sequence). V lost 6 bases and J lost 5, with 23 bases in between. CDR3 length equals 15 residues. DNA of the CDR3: TGCAGTGCCCAAGGGGGAGAGGGGGGAGACCACGAGCAGTACTTC. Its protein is CSAQGGEGGDHEQYF.

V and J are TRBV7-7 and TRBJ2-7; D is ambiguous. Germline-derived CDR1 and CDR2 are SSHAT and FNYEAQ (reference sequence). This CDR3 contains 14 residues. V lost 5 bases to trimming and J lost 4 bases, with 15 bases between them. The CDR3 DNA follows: TGTGCCAGCAGCCCCTCTGGAGCCCATTACGAGCAGTACTTC. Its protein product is CASSPSGAHYEQYF.

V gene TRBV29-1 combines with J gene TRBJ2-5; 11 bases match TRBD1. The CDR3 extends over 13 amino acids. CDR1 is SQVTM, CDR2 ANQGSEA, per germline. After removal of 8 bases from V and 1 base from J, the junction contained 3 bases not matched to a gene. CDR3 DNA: TGCAGCATGGACAGGGGGCGCCAAGAGACCCAGTACTTC. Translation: CSMDRGRQETQYF.

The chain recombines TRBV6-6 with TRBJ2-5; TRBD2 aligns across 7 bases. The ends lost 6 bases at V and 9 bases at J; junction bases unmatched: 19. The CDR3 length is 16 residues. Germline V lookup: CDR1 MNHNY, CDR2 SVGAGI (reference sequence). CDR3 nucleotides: TGTGCCAGCAGACCGGAATGGACGGCGGGAGATCAGCCCCAGTACTTC. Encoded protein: CASRPEWTAGDQPQYF.

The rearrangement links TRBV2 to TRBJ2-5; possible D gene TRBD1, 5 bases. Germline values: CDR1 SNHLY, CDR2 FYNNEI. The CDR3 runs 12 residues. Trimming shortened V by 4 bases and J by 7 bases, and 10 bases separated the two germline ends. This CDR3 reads CASSGQPRTQYF. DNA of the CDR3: TGTGCCAGCAGTGGACAGCCGCGGACCCAGTACTTC.

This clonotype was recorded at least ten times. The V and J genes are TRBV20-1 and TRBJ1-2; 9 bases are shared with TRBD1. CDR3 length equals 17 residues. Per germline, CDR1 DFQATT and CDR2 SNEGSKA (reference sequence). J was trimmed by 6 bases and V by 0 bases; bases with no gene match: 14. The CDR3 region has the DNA TGCAGTGCTAGAGACCGGGACAGGGAAACCCTTGGGGATGGCTACACCTTC. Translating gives CSARDRDRETLGDGYTF.

This CDR3 reads CASSEAQGNTF. DNA for the CDR3: TGTGCCAGCAGTGAAGCGCAGGGAAACACCTTC. This rearrangement joins TRBV2 to TRBJ1-2, with a possible D match to TRBD1 (5 bases). Trimming removed 0 bases from V and 12 bases from J, with 8 bases in between. The CDR3 extends over 11 amino acids. Germline loops: CDR1 SNHLY, CDR2 FYNNEI.

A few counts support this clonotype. The CDR3 region has the DNA TGTGCCACCAGTGCTAACACCGGGGAGCTGTTTTTT. Translation: CATSANTGELFF. The rearrangement joins TRBV24-1 to TRBJ2-2; D not resolved. V was pared by 5 bases and J by 2 bases, with 2 bases between. CDR1 is KGHDR and CDR2 is SFDVKD in the germline V gene. CDR3 size: 12 residues.

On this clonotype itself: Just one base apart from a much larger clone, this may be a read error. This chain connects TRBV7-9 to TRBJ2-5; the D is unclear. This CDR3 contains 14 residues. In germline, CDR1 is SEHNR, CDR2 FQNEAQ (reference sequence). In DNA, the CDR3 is TGTGCCAGCAGCTTCCGGCAGGTACAAGAGACCCAGTGCTTC. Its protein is CASSFRQVQETQCF.

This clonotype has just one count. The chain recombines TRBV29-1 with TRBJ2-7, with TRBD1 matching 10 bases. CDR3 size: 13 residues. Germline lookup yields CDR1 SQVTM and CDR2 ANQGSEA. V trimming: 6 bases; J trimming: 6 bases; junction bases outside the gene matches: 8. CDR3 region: CSVIGTGASEQYF. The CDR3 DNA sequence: TGCAGCGTCATCGGGACAGGGGCCTCCGAGCAGTACTTC.

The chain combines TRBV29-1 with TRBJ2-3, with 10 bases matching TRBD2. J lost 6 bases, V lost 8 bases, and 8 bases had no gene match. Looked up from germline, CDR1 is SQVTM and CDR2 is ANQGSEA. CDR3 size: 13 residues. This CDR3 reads CSITGTSVDTQYF. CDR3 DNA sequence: TGCAGCATCACCGGGACTAGCGTGGATACGCAGTATTTT.

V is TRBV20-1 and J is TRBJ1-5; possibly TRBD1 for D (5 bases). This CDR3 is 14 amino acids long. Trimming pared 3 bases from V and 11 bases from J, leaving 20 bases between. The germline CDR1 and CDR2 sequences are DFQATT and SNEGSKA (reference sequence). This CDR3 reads CSASRLAGQETQHF. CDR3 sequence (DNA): TGCAGTGCTAGTCGCCTAGCGGGGCAAGAGACCCAGCATTTT.

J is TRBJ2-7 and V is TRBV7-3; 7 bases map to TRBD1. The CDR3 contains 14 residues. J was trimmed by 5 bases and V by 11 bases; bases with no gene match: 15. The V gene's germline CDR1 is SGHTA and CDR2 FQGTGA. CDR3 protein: CAWSLPDRDHEQYF. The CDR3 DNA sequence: TGTGCCTGGAGCCTCCCCGACAGGGACCACGAGCAGTACTTC.

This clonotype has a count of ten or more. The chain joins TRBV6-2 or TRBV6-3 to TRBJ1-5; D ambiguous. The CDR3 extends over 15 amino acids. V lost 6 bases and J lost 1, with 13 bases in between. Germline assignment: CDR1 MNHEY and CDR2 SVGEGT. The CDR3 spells CASSPEPGSNQPQHF. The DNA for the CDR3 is TGTGCCAGCAGCCCTGAGCCGGGGAGCAATCAGCCCCAGCATTTT.

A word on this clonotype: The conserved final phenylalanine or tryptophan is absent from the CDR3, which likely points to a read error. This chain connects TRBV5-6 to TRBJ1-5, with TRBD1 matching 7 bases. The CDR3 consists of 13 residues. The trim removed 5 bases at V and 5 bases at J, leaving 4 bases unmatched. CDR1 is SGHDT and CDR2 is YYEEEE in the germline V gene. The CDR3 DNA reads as TGTGCCAGCAGTTCAGACAGGGATCAGCCCCAGCATTAT. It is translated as CASSSDRDQPQHY.

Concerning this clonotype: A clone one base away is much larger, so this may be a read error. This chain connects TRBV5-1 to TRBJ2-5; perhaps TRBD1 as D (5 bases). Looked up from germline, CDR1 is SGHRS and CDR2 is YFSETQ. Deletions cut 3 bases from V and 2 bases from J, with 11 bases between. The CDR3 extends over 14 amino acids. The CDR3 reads CASSYRQTQETQYF. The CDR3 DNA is TGCGCCAGCAGCTATAGACAGACACAAGAGACCCAGTACTTC.

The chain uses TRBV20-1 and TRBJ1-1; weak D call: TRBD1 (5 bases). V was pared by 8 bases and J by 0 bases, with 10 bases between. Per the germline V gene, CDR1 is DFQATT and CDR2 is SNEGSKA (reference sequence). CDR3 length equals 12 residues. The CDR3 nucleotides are TGCAGTTACAGGCATATGAACACTGAAGCTTTCTTT. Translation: CSYRHMNTEAFF.

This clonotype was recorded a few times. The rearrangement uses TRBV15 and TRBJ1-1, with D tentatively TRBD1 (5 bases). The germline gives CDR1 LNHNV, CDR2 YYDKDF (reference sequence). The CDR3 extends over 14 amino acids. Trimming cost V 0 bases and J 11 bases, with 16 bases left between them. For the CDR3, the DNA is TGTGCCACCAGCAGAGATCTAGCGGACAATGAGGCTTTCTTT. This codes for CATSRDLADNEAFF.

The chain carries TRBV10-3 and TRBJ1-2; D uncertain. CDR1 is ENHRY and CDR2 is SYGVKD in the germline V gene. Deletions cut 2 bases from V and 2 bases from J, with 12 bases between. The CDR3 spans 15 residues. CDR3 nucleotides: TGTGCCATCAGTGAGGGACTAGCGGGGAACTATGGCTACACCTTC. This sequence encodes CAISEGLAGNYGYTF.

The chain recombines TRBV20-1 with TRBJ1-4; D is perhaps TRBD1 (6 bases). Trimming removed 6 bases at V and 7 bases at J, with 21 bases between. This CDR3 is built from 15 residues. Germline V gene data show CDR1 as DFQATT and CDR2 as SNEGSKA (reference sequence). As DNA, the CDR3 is TGCAGTGCGAGCGAGACTAGCGGGGGCGGTGAAAAACTGTTTTTT. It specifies CSASETSGGGEKLFF.